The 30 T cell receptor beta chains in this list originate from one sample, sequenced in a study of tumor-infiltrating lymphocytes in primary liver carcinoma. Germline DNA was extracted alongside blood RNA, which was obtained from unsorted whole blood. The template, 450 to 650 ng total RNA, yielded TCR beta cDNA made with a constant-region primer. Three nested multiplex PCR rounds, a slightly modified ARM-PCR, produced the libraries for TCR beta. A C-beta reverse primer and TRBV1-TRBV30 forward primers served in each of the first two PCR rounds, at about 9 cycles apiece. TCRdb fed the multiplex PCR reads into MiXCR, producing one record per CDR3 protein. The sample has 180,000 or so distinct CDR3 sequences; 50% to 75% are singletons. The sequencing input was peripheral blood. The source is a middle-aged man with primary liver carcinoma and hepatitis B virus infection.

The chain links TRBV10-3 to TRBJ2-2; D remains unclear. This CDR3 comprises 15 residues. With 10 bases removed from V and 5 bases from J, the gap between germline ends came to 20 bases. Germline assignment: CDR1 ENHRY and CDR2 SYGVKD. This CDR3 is CATSLSASRTGELFF. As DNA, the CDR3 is TGTGCCACCTCCCTATCAGCGTCAAGGACCGGGGAGCTGTTTTTT.

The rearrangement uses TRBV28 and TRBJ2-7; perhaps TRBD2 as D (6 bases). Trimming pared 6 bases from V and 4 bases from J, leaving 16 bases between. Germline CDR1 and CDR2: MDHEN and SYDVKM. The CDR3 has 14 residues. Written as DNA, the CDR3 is TGTGCCAGCAGCTCCGGGGACGGGGGATACGAGCAGTACTTC. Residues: CASSSGDGGYEQYF.

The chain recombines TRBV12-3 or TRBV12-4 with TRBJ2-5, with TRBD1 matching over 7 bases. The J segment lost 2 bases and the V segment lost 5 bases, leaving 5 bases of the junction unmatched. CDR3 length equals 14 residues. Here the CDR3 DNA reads TGTGCCAGCAGTAGGGGACAGATACAAGAGACCCAGTACTTC. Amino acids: CASSRGQIQETQYF.

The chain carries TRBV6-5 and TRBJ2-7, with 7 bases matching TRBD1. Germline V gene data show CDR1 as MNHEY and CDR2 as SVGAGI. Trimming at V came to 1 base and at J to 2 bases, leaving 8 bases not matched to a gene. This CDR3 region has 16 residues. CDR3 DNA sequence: TGTGCCAGCAGTTACTGGGGGCAGGGGGTCCCCTACGAGCAGTACTTC. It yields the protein CASSYWGQGVPYEQYF.

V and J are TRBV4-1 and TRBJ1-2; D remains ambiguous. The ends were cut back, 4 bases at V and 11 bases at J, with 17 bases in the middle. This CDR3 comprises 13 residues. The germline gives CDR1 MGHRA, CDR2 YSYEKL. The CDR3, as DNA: TGCGCCAGCAGCCCGCGCGACCTCTATAGTTACACCTTC. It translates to CASSPRDLYSYTF.

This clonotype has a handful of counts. CDR3 loop: CASSPSGELFF. The CDR3 DNA sequence: TGTGCCAGCAGCCCCTCCGGGGAGCTGTTTTTT. The chain links TRBV12-3 or TRBV12-4 to TRBJ2-2; D is undetermined. The CDR3 covers 11 residues. V lost 6 bases and J 6 bases, leaving 5 bases between the germline ends.

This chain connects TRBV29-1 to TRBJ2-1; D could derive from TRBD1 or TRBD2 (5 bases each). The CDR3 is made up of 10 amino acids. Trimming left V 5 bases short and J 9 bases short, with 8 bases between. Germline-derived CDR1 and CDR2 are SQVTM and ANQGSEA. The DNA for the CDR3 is TGCAGCGTTATTGGGGGTGAGCAGTTCTTC. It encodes CSVIGGEQFF.

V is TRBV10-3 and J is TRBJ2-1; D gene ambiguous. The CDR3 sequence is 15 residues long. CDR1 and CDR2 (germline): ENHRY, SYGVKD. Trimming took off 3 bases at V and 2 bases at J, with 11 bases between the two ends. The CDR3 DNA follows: TGTGCCATCAGTGACCCCCTTCGGACCTACAATGAGCAGTTCTTC. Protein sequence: CAISDPLRTYNEQFF.

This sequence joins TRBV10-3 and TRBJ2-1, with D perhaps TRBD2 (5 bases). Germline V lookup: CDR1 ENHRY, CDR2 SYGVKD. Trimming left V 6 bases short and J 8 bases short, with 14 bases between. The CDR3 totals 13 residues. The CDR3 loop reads CAISPSEEDEQFF. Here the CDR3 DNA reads TGTGCCATCAGCCCAAGTGAGGAGGATGAGCAGTTCTTC.

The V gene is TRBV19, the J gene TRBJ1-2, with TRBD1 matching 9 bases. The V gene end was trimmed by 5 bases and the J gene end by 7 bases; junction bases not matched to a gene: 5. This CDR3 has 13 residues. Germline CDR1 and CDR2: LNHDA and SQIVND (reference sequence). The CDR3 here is CASSRDRESGYTF. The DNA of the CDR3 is TGTGCCAGTAGTCGGGACAGGGAAAGTGGCTACACCTTC.

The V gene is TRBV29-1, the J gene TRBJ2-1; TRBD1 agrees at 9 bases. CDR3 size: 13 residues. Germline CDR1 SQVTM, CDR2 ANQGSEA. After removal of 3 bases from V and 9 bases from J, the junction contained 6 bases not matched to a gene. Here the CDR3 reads CSVEGQGSSEQFF. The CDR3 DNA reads TGCAGCGTTGAGGGACAGGGATCGAGTGAGCAGTTCTTC.

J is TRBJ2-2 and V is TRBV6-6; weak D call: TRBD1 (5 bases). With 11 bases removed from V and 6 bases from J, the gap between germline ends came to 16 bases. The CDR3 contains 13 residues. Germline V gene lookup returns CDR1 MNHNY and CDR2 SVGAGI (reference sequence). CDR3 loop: CAARGASAGELFF. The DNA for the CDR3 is TGTGCCGCTAGGGGCGCGAGCGCCGGGGAGCTGTTTTTT.

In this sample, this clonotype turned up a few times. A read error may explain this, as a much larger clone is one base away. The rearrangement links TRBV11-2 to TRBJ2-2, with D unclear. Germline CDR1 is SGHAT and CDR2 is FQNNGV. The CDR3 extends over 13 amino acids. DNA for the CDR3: TGTACCAGCAGCTTACGGGTTGGCGGGGAGCTGTTTTTT. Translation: CTSSLRVGGELFF.

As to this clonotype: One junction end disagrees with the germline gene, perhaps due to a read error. The CDR3 is CAGSVAQEAFF. CDR3 in DNA: TGTGCCGGCAGCGTGGCGCAGGAAGCTTTCTTT. The rearrangement uses TRBV14 and TRBJ1-1; D is undetermined. In germline, CDR1 is SGHDN, CDR2 FVKESK. CDR3 length: 11 residues.

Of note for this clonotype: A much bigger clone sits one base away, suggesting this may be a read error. The CDR3 loop is CASSLVSSTDTLYF. The CDR3 coding sequence is TGTGCCAGCAGCTTAGTGTCCAGCACAGATACGCTGTATTTT. The chain couples TRBV11-2 to TRBJ2-3; no clear D. Germline V gene sequence: CDR1 SGHAT, CDR2 FQNNGV. This CDR3 has 14 residues.

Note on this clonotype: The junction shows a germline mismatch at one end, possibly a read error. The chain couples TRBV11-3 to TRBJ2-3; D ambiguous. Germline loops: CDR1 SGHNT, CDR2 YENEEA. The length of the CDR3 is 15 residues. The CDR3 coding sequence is TGTGCCAGCAGCTTAGGCCCACCACGCACAGATATGCAGTATTTT. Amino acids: CASSLGPPRTDMQYF.

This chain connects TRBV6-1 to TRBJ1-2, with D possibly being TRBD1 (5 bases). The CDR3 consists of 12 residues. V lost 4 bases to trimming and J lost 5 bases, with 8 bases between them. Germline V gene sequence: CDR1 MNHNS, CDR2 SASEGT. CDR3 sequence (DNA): TGTGCCAGCAGTGTGCCAGGGTATGGCTACACCTTC. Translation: CASSVPGYGYTF.

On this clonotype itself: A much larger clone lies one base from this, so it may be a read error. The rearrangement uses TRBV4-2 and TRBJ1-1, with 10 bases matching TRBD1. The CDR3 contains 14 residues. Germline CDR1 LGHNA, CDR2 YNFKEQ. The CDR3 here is CAGSQGQGDTEAFF. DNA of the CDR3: TGTGCCGGCAGCCAAGGACAGGGGGACACTGAAGCTTTCTTT.

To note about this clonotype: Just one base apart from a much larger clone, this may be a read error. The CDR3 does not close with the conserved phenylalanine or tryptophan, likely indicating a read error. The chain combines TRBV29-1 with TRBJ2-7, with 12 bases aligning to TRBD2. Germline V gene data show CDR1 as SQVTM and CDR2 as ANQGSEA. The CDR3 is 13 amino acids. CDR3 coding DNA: TGCAGCGTCCGACTAGCGGGAGCCTACGGGCAGTACTCC. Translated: CSVRLAGAYGQYS.

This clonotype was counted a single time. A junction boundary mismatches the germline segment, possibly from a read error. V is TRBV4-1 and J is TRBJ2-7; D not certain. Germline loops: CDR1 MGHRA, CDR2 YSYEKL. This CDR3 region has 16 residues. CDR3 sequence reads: CASIQAHVYPPYEQYF. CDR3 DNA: TGCGCCAGCATCCAAGCGCACGTTTATCCCCCCTACGAGCAGTACTTC.

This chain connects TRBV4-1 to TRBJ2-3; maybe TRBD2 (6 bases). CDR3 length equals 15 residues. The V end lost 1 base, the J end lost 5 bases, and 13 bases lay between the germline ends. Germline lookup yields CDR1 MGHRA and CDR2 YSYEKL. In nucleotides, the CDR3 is TGCGCCAGCAGCCAAGCTAGCGATCTACAAGATACGCAGTATTTT. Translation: CASSQASDLQDTQYF.

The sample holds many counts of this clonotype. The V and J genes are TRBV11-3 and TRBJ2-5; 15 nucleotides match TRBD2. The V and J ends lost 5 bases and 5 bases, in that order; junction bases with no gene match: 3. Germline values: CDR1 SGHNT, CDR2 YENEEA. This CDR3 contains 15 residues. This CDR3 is CASSPGTSGRETQYF. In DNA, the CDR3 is TGTGCCAGCAGCCCGGGGACTAGCGGGAGGGAGACCCAGTACTTC.

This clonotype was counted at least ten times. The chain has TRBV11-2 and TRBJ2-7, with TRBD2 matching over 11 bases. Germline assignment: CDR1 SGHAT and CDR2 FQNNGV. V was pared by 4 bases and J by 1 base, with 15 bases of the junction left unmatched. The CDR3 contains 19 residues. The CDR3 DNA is TGTGCCAGCAGCTCTACTAGCGGGAGTGTGGGCTGGGGTTCCTACGAGCAGTACTTC. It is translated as CASSSTSGSVGWGSYEQYF.

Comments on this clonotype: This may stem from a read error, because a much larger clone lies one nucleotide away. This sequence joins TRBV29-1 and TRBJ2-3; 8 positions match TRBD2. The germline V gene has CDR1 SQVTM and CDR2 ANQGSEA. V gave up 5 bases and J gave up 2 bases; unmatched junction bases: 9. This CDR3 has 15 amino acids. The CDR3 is CSVFTGTSATDTQYF. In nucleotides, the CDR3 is TGCAGCGTTTTTACCGGGACTAGTGCCACAGATACGCAGTATTTT.

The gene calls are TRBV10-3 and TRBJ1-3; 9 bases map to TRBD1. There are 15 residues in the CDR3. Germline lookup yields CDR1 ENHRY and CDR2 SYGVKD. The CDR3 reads CVTWGQGNSGNTIYF. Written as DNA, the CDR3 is TGTGTCACCTGGGGACAGGGCAACTCTGGAAACACCATATATTTT.

This CDR3 is CAISREPGNTEAFF. The CDR3 DNA follows: TGTGCCATCAGCAGGGAGCCGGGCAACACTGAAGCTTTCTTT. The chain links TRBV10-3 to TRBJ1-1, with D maybe TRBD1 (5 bases). Trimming stripped 6 bases from V and 2 bases from J, with 13 bases between. Germline V CDR1 and CDR2: ENHRY, SYGVKD. The CDR3 sequence is 14 residues long.

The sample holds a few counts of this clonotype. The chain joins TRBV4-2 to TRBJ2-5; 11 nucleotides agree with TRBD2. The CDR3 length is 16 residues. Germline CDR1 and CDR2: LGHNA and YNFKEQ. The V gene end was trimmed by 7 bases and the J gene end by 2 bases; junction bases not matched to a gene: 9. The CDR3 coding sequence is TGTGCCAGCACGCCCCGACTAGCGGGGCTACAAGAGACCCAGTACTTC. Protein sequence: CASTPRLAGLQETQYF.

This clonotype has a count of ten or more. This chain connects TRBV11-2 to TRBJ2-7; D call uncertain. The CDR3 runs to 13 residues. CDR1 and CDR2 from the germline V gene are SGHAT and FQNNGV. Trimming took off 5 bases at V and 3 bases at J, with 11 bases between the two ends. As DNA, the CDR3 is TGTGCCAGCAGCCCCGGCGGTTTCTACGAGCAGTACTTC. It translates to CASSPGGFYEQYF.

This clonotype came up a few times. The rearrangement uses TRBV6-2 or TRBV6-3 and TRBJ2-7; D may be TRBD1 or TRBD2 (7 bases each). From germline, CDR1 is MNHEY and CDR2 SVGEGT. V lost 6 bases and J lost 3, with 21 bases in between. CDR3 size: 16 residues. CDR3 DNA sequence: TGTGCCAGCAGCCTCGACAGGGTAGCTAGCGGCTACGAGCAGTACTTC. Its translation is CASSLDRVASGYEQYF.

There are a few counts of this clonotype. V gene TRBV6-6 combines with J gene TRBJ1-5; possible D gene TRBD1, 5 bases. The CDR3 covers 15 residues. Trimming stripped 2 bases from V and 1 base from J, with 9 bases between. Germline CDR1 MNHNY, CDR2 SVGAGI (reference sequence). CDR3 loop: CASSYRGRSNQPQHF. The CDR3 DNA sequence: TGTGCCAGCAGTTACAGGGGACGGAGCAATCAGCCCCAGCATTTT.